Listed below are T cell receptor beta chains from one sample, sequenced in a study of blood T cells in healthy people across ages. TCRdb reprocessed the 5' RACE reads with MiXCR, giving one entry per CDR3 protein. The data show about 1,400,000 distinct CDR3 sequences, about 40% seen once. Sequenced input: blood. Receptors were obtained from a woman between 18 and 29 years old in good health. CDR3s include the opening cysteine and the closing phenylalanine or tryptophan. The D gene is left open where the match is weak. A clone size is listed for some rows: how often the clone was seen (once, few, many), or a class if it is expanded.

clone_size j_call d_call v_call cdr3_aa cdr3_nt
NA TRBJ2-5 NA TRBV20-1 CSARSGNRETQYF TGCAGTGCTAGATCTGGGAATCGGGAGACCCAGTACTTC
NA TRBJ2-5 NA TRBV11-2 CASSPSGRTQETQYF TGTGCCAGCAGCCCCTCGGGGCGGACACAAGAGACCCAGTACTTC
NA TRBJ2-1 TRBD2 TRBV12-3/TRBV12-4 CASSPGDYRIGEQFF TGTGCCAGCAGCCCGGGGGACTATCGCATCGGTGAGCAGTTCTTC
NA TRBJ1-6 TRBD1 TRBV20-1 CSARTGVDSPLHF TGCAGTGCTAGGACAGGGGTGGATTCACCCCTCCACTTT
NA TRBJ2-7 NA TRBV7-3 CASSVDRQSAQYF TGTGCCAGCAGCGTAGACCGACAATCGGCCCAGTACTTC
NA TRBJ2-3 NA TRBV5-1 CASSGTQGKDTQYF TGCGCCAGCAGCGGGACCCAGGGGAAAGATACGCAGTATTTT
NA TRBJ2-6 TRBD1 TRBV5-1 CASSKRQGGQSGANVLTF TGCGCCAGCAGCAAAAGACAGGGGGGCCAATCTGGGGCCAACGTCCTGACTTTC
NA TRBJ2-7 NA TRBV7-2 CASSPRRSYNEQYF TGTGCCAGCAGCCCCCGCCGGTCCTACAATGAGCAGTACTTC
NA TRBJ1-2 NA TRBV5-1 CAGSAGQIYTF TGCGCCGGCAGCGCTGGACAGATCTACACCTTC
few TRBJ2-1 NA TRBV6-1 CASRESLGNEQFF TGTGCCAGCAGGGAATCCCTCGGCAATGAGCAGTTCTTC
few TRBJ2-7 NA TRBV18 CATLSGVAYEQYF TGTGCCACCCTATCAGGTGTTGCGTACGAGCAGTACTTC
NA TRBJ2-3 NA TRBV6-2/TRBV6-3 CASSQPGGSQYF TGTGCCAGCAGCCAGCCAGGGGGGTCGCAGTATTTT
NA TRBJ2-1 TRBD1 TRBV19 CASSIYRQGKGNEQFF TGTGCCAGTAGTATCTATAGACAGGGGAAAGGGAATGAGCAGTTCTTC
NA TRBJ2-5 TRBD2 TRBV18 CASSPSSASSGSPETQYF TGTGCCAGCTCACCCTCTTCAGCTTCTAGCGGGAGCCCAGAGACCCAGTACTTC
NA TRBJ2-1 NA TRBV12-3/TRBV12-4 CASSFKPETGTNYNEQFF TGTGCCAGCAGTTTTAAACCCGAAACAGGGACCAACTACAATGAGCAGTTCTTC
NA TRBJ2-3 NA TRBV12-3/TRBV12-4 CASSLARLVASQYF TGTGCCAGCAGTTTAGCCAGATTAGTTGCGTCGCAGTATTTT
NA TRBJ2-7 TRBD1 TRBV19 CASSGRTGYEQYF TGTGCCAGTAGTGGACGGACAGGCTACGAGCAGTACTTC
NA TRBJ2-3 TRBD2 TRBV28 CASRASGNPDTQYF TGTGCCAGCCGGGCTAGCGGAAACCCAGATACGCAGTATTTT
NA TRBJ2-7 TRBD1 TRBV12-5 CASGLMVTGGICYPYEQYF TGTGCTAGTGGTTTGATGGTGACAGGGGGAATTTGTTACCCCTACGAGCAGTACTTC
NA TRBJ2-7 TRBD2 TRBV28 CASTHHLAGGTYEQYF TGTGCCAGCACCCATCACCTGGCGGGGGGGACCTACGAGCAGTACTTC
NA TRBJ2-3 NA TRBV24-1 CATCDGDTQYF TGTGCCACCTGTGACGGAGATACGCAGTATTTT
NA TRBJ1-1 NA TRBV5-1 CASSFGWTEASEAFF TGCGCCAGCAGCTTTGGGTGGACAGAAGCCTCTGAAGCTTTCTTT
NA TRBJ1-4 TRBD1 TRBV30 CAWSVDTGGNEKLFF TGTGCCTGGAGTGTCGACACAGGGGGGAATGAAAAACTGTTTTTT
NA TRBJ2-1 NA TRBV2 CASSEGSVTEQFF TGTGCCAGCAGTGAAGGGTCGGTCACTGAGCAGTTCTTC
NA TRBJ1-5 TRBD1 TRBV19 CASSSYDRGSNQPQHF TGTGCCAGTAGTTCATACGACAGGGGTAGCAATCAGCCCCAGCATTTT
NA TRBJ1-1 NA TRBV7-8 CASSLRLVGFGTEAFF TGTGCCAGCAGCTTAAGACTCGTAGGGTTTGGAACTGAAGCTTTCTTT
NA TRBJ1-1 TRBD1 TRBV9 CASSARQGPVNTEAFF TGTGCCAGCAGCGCCCGACAGGGACCGGTAAACACTGAAGCTTTCTTT
NA TRBJ2-1 TRBD2 TRBV28 CASQAGVRNEQFF TGTGCCAGCCAAGCGGGGGTAAGGAATGAGCAGTTCTTC
few TRBJ2-7 TRBD1 TRBV4-1 CASSHTGALYEQYF TGCGCCAGCAGCCACACAGGGGCCCTGTACGAGCAGTACTTC
NA TRBJ2-7 TRBD2 TRBV20-1 CSARDYTGGPNEQYF TGCAGTGCTAGAGATTACACGGGGGGGCCTAACGAGCAGTACTTC
few TRBJ2-7 TRBD1 TRBV7-2 CASSRDSGTANTYEQYF TGTGCCAGCAGTCGTGATTCCGGGACAGCGAATACCTACGAGCAGTACTTC
NA TRBJ1-2 NA TRBV2 CASSETGLGYGYTF TGTGCCAGCAGTGAAACTGGGTTGGGCTATGGCTACACCTTC
NA TRBJ1-2 TRBD1 TRBV20-1 CSARDAGQFAGYTF TGCAGTGCTAGAGACGCGGGACAGTTCGCCGGCTACACCTTC
many TRBJ2-7 TRBD2 TRBV20-1 CSAREGLGYEQYF TGCAGTGCTAGAGAAGGACTAGGGTACGAGCAGTACTTC
NA TRBJ1-3 NA TRBV27 CASSRGGSGNTIYF TGTGCCAGCAGTCGGGGGGGCTCTGGAAACACCATATATTTT
NA TRBJ2-1 TRBD1 TRBV3-1 CASSQGRDRYNEQFF TGTGCCAGCAGCCAAGGTAGGGACAGATACAATGAGCAGTTCTTC
few TRBJ1-2 NA TRBV12-3/TRBV12-4 CASRTWANYGYTF TGTGCCAGCAGGACATGGGCCAACTATGGCTACACCTTC
once TRBJ2-1 NA TRBV28 CASRKDTNEQFF TGTGCCAGCAGAAAGGACACCAATGAGCAGTTCTTC
few TRBJ1-1 NA TRBV5-1 CASSLDGATEAFF TGCGCCAGCAGCTTGGATGGGGCCACTGAAGCTTTCTTT
NA TRBJ1-6 NA TRBV4-2 CASSQEGARGIDNSPLHF TGTGCCAGCAGCCAAGAGGGGGCGCGGGGGATAGATAATTCACCCCTCCACTTT
few TRBJ1-1 NA TRBV28 CASHPGVLNTEAFF TGTGCCAGCCATCCGGGGGTCCTAAACACTGAAGCTTTCTTT
few TRBJ2-4 TRBD2 TRBV20-1 CSARDYGSGITKNIQYF TGCAGTGCTAGAGATTACGGTAGCGGGATTACCAAAAACATTCAGTACTTC
NA TRBJ2-7 NA TRBV21-1 CASHLAAITYEQYF TGTGCCAGCCATTTGGCGGCAATTACTTACGAGCAGTACTTC
NA TRBJ2-5 NA TRBV24-1 CATSDGGGLQETQYF TGTGCCACCAGTGATGGGGGAGGATTACAAGAGACCCAGTACTTC
NA TRBJ2-7 NA TRBV20-1 CSARDQGLGNEQYF TGCAGTGCTAGAGATCAGGGCTTAGGGAACGAGCAGTACTTC
NA TRBJ2-5 TRBD2 TRBV27 CASSLSSGGSNEQYF TGTGCCAGCAGTTTATCTAGCGGGGGCTCTAATGAGCAGTACTTC
NA TRBJ2-1 TRBD2 TRBV4-2 CASSQGAGGPLNEQFF TGTGCCAGCAGCCAAGGGGCGGGAGGGCCTCTTAATGAGCAGTTCTTC
NA TRBJ2-1 TRBD2 TRBV20-1 CSARPSGSHNEQFF TGCAGTGCTAGGCCGAGCGGGAGCCACAATGAGCAGTTCTTC
NA TRBJ2-7 NA TRBV5-1 CASSTRDFYEQYF TGCGCCAGCAGCACCCGGGACTTTTACGAGCAGTACTTC
many TRBJ2-7 TRBD1 TRBV27 CASSFPRGQGHPQYF TGTGCCAGCAGTTTCCCTAGGGGACAGGGTCATCCGCAGTACTTC
NA TRBJ1-5 TRBD1 TRBV10-3 CAIRGQENQPQHF TGTGCCATCAGAGGACAGGAAAATCAGCCCCAGCATTTT
few TRBJ2-5 TRBD1 TRBV6-2/TRBV6-3 CASSPSGTGTKETQYF TGTGCCAGCAGTCCCTCCGGGACAGGGACCAAAGAGACCCAGTACTTC
few TRBJ2-7 TRBD1 TRBV5-5 CASSSTGSGEQYF TGTGCCAGCAGCTCGACAGGGTCTGGCGAGCAGTACTTC
few TRBJ2-1 TRBD2 TRBV20-1 CSARDPGLAGASEQFF TGCAGTGCTAGAGACCCGGGACTAGCGGGAGCTTCTGAGCAGTTCTTC
few TRBJ1-2 NA TRBV29-1 CSVVTGSAVGYTF TGCAGCGTCGTCACAGGGTCCGCGGTTGGCTACACCTTC
NA TRBJ2-1 NA TRBV12-3/TRBV12-4 CASSWDCKQFF TGTGCCAGCAGTTGGGACTGTAAGCAGTTCTTC
many TRBJ2-3 TRBD1 TRBV2 CASRGGGQGTDTQYF TGTGCCAGCAGAGGAGGAGGACAGGGCACAGATACGCAGTATTTT
few TRBJ2-1 TRBD2 TRBV20-1 CSASVSGGFGEQFF TGCAGTGCTAGCGTTAGCGGGGGGTTTGGTGAGCAGTTCTTC
NA TRBJ1-1 NA TRBV27 CASSNPGTEAFF TGTGCCAGCAGCAACCCCGGGACGGAAGCTTTCTTT